This T cell receptor (beta chain) was captured by sequencing in a study of T-cell memory formation after mild COVID-19. TCRdb re-derived calls from the 5' RACE reads in MiXCR, one entry per CDR3 protein. The table has some 210,000 distinct CDR3 sequences, 27% seen once. CDR3 length: 13 amino acids. Trimming cost V 3 bases and J 9 bases; bases outside gene matches: 11. Germline CDR1 is DFQATT and CDR2 is SNEGSKA (reference sequence). The sample holds a few counts of this clonotype. This clonotype originated in an adult woman who had mild COVID-19 (a few samples of this study predate the infection). Cell type and time point are not known. Source material: PBMCs or a T cell subset sorted from them (not recorded which). This sequence joins TRBV20-1 and TRBJ2-7; TRBD1 agrees at 7 bases. The CDR3 nucleotides are TGCAGTGCTAGGGGACAGAAGATTCTTGGGCAGTACTTC. This translates into CSARGQKILGQYF.